The entry below describes one T cell receptor beta chain. Its target is not known. The same CDR3 is also encoded by other DNA sequences in this sample. This CDR3 spans 13 amino acids. The V and J ends lost 2 bases and 3 bases respectively, with 7 bases between them. Germline CDR1 and CDR2: SGHTA and FQGTGA. The source of the sample is a study of shared clonotypes between healthy human individuals. Study findings and constraints: Sequencing depth was predicted to influence how clonotypes are shared among donors.

Some clones are missing from TCRdb's copy, which holds only in-frame ones; the method was immunoSEQ multiplex PCR. The table lists 2 million to 3 million clones, 90% to 95% of them singletons. The sequencing sample was made of naive CD4+ T cells from PBMCs. Regarding subset: CD45RA+ positively selected. The source is a man younger than 35 in good health. Some clones in this sample may be carry-over from other donors' samples. This sequence joins TRBV7-3 and TRBJ2-5; D call uncertain. Here the CDR3 DNA reads TGTGCCAGCAGCTTAGGCCAGAAAGAGACCCAGTACTTC. This gives the protein CASSLGQKETQYF.